The rows below give T cell receptor beta chains drawn from one sample of a study of T cell repertoires in cytomegalovirus infection. TCRdb re-called the reads through MiXCR, storing one row per CDR3 protein. The data hold about 300,000 distinct CDR3 sequences, with more than 20% observed a single time. The sequenced sample consisted of PBMCs. The receptor set was obtained from a human donor in good health (CMV status not recorded). Some clones in this sample may be carry-over from other donors' samples. CDR3s include the opening cysteine and the closing phenylalanine or tryptophan. A D gene is named only where the DNA matches it firmly. The size entry is marked missing in some rows and otherwise reads once, few, many or a size class.

CDR3	DNA	D	V	J	size
CASSHPTDEQFF	TGCGCCAGCAGCCACCCGACGGATGAGCAGTTCTTC	-	TRBV4-3	TRBJ2-1	-
CASSSGLAGGMNEQFF	TGTGCCAGCAGCTCCGGACTAGCGGGGGGTATGAATGAGCAGTTCTTC	TRBD2	TRBV7-2	TRBJ2-1	-
CASGYEGRSYNEQFF	TGTGCCAGCGGGTACGAGGGGCGCTCCTACAATGAGCAGTTCTTC	-	TRBV6-5	TRBJ2-1	-
CASSVTGDYEQYF	TGTGCCAGCAGCGTGACAGGGGACTACGAGCAGTACTTC	TRBD1	TRBV12-3/TRBV12-4	TRBJ2-7	-
CASSNLASYNEQFF	TGTGCCAGCAGCAACTTAGCATCCTACAATGAGCAGTTCTTC	-	TRBV11-2	TRBJ2-1	many
CASSSQLAGVVSEQYF	TGTGCCAGCAGCTCCCAACTAGCGGGGGTAGTTAGTGAGCAGTACTTC	TRBD2	TRBV11-2	TRBJ2-7	few
CASSSASDRGEQYF	TGTGCCAGCAGCTCAGCTAGCGACCGTGGGGAGCAGTACTTC	-	TRBV7-2	TRBJ2-7	many
CASSYLTGRADEQFF	TGTGCCAGCAGTTACTTAACCGGGAGGGCCGATGAGCAGTTCTTC	TRBD2	TRBV6-2/TRBV6-3	TRBJ2-1	few
CASSSHGTPNTDAFF	TGTGCCAGCAGTTCCCACGGGACACCGAACACTGATGCTTTCTTT	-	TRBV28	TRBJ1-1	-
CSAPFRGGTGELFF	TGCAGTGCCCCCTTTCGGGGGGGCACCGGGGAGCTGTTTTTT	TRBD2	TRBV20-1	TRBJ2-2	-
CAISDRAGGPYNEQFF	TGTGCCATCAGTGACAGAGCGGGGGGGCCCTACAATGAGCAGTTCTTC	TRBD2	TRBV10-3	TRBJ2-1	few
CASSEAGIIQGPQHF	TGTGCCAGTAGTGAGGCAGGTATCATCCAGGGGCCCCAGCATTTT	-	TRBV19	TRBJ1-5	-
CASSPPGLPVGPQHF	TGTGCCAGCAGCCCACCGGGACTCCCTGTTGGGCCCCAGCATTTT	-	TRBV7-2	TRBJ1-5	many
CASSLGSLRRENIQYF	TGTGCCAGCAGCTTAGGGAGTCTAAGGAGGGAAAACATTCAGTACTTC	-	TRBV7-9	TRBJ2-4	medium-sized
CATSDPTPGQGGNEQFF	TGTGCCACCAGTGATCCCACACCCGGACAGGGGGGCAATGAGCAGTTCTTC	TRBD1	TRBV24-1	TRBJ2-1	few